Each of the 23 T cell receptor beta chains below was sequenced from the same sample in a study of cytomegalovirus exposure and HLA in healthy donors. Sequencing used immunoSEQ multiplex PCR; TCRdb keeps in-frame clones, though not all of them. Of fewer than 120,000 clones in the sample, roughly 88% were seen once. The sequenced sample consisted of PBMCs. The receptors come from a woman aged 25 to 39 in good health and CMV-seropositive.

V gene TRBV7-6 combines with J gene TRBJ2-7; maybe TRBD2 (5 bases). With 5 bases removed from V and 7 bases from J, the gap between germline ends came to 18 bases. The CDR3 loop spans 14 amino acids. Germline CDR1 and CDR2: SGHVS and FNYEAQ. CDR3 loop: CASSQTVGSGEQYF. The DNA for the CDR3 is TGTGCCAGCAGCCAAACAGTGGGTTCGGGGGAGCAGTACTTC.

The J gene is TRBJ2-1, the V gene TRBV9; D may be TRBD2 (6 bases). With 0 bases removed from V and 8 bases from J, the gap between germline ends came to 15 bases. Germline CDR1 and CDR2: SGDLS and YYNGEE. The CDR3 sequence is 15 residues long. The CDR3 region has the DNA TGTGCCAGCAGCGTAGGTGGGGCCGGAGGGTATGAGCAGTTCTTC. It specifies CASSVGGAGGYEQFF.

The chain links TRBV29-1 to TRBJ1-4, with 9 bases matching TRBD1. This CDR3 comprises 13 residues. Germline CDR1 is SQVTM and CDR2 is ANQGSEA. J lost 8 bases, V lost 4 bases, and 5 bases had no gene match. CDR3 nucleotide sequence: TGCAGCGTTGCCAGAGACAGGGGGGAAAAACTGTTTTTT. Translated, it gives CSVARDRGEKLFF. The full variable domain, with the rest looked up from reference TRBV29-1 and TRBJ1-4, is SAVISQKPSRDICQRGTSLTIQCQVDSQVTMMFWYRQQPGQSLTLIATANQGSEATYESGFVIDKFPISRPNLTFSTLTVSNMSPEDSSIYLCSVARDRGEKLFFGSGTQLSVL.

The rearrangement links TRBV27 to TRBJ2-1, with a possible D match to TRBD2 (6 bases). Germline-derived CDR1 and CDR2 are MNHEY and SMNVEV (reference sequence). The length of the CDR3 is 16 residues. Between the trimmed V and J ends, which lost 1 base and 5 bases, there was a span of 15 bases. In DNA form, the CDR3 reads TGTGCCAGCAGTTTATTTTTACCGGGGGTACACAATGAGCAGTTCTTC. The encoded protein is CASSLFLPGVHNEQFF.

The DNA for the CDR3 is TGCGCCAGCAGCCAAGTAACGGGGTTGACGAGCTCCTACAATGAGCAGTTCTTC. It translates to CASSQVTGLTSSYNEQFF. This chain joins TRBV4-1 and TRBJ2-1, with D tentatively TRBD2 (5 bases). The ends were cut back, 1 base at V and 0 bases at J, with 16 bases in the middle. The CDR3 is 18 amino acids. Germline V lookup: CDR1 MGHRA, CDR2 YSYEKL.

The genes are TRBV7-9 and TRBJ2-1; tentatively, D is TRBD2 (6 bases). V was shortened by 3 bases and J by 5 bases, with 11 bases between the two germline ends. This CDR3 spans 14 amino acids. The V gene's germline CDR1 is SEHNR and CDR2 FQNEAQ (reference sequence). CDR3: CASSLAGSNNEQFF. CDR3 nucleotides: TGTGCCAGCAGCTTGGCGGGATCGAACAATGAGCAGTTCTTC.

The chain uses TRBV6-1 and TRBJ1-6; 7 nucleotides align to TRBD1. Germline-derived CDR1 and CDR2 are MNHNS and SASEGT. Germline trimming cut 0 bases from V and 7 bases from J; bases unmatched to any gene: 6. This CDR3 has 16 amino acids. The CDR3, as DNA: TGTGCCAGCAGTGAAGCCGGACAGGTTAAGAATTCACCCCTCCACTTT. Translating it yields CASSEAGQVKNSPLHF.

The genes are TRBV19 and TRBJ2-1; 8 bases are a match to TRBD2. Germline V gives CDR1 LNHDA, CDR2 SQIVND (reference sequence). The CDR3 totals 16 residues. Trimming took 2 bases from V and 0 from J; bases not matched to a gene: 3. CDR3 DNA: TGTGCCAGTAGTATATTAGGGACTAGCTCCTACAATGAGCAGTTCTTC. Protein product: CASSILGTSSYNEQFF.

The rearrangement uses TRBV4-3 and TRBJ2-3, with 8 bases matching TRBD2. Germline lookup yields CDR1 LGHNA and CDR2 YSLEER. V was clipped by 7 bases and J by 4 bases; unmatched bases: 13. The CDR3 loop spans 16 amino acids. CDR3 loop: CASTVGSGSRPDTQYF. CDR3 sequence (DNA): TGCGCCAGCACCGTAGGGAGCGGGAGCAGGCCAGATACGCAGTATTTT.

The chain employs TRBV5-1 and TRBJ2-3; 12 nucleotides align to TRBD2. There are 16 residues in the CDR3. Germline lookup yields CDR1 SGHRS and CDR2 YFSETQ. V trimming: 0 bases; J trimming: 6 bases; junction bases outside the gene matches: 5. CDR3 bases: TGCGCCAGCAGCTTGGCCACTAGCGGGAGGCGGGATACGCAGTATTTT. Translating gives CASSLATSGRRDTQYF.

In this sample, this clone turned up a few times. The rearrangement links TRBV28 to TRBJ2-7, with D perhaps matching TRBD1 (6 bases). The germline CDR1 and CDR2 sequences are MDHEN and SYDVKM. Trimming took off 8 bases at V and 3 bases at J, with 17 bases between the two ends. The CDR3 is 14 residues long. CDR3 amino acids: CASPERQADYEQYF. The CDR3 DNA sequence: TGTGCCAGCCCAGAACGACAGGCCGACTACGAGCAGTACTTC.

The J gene is TRBJ2-5, the V gene TRBV13; 11 bases align to TRBD1. With 0 bases clipped from V and 5 bases from J, the junction kept 8 bases outside the gene matches. CDR3 length equals 17 residues. Germline CDR1 is PRHDT and CDR2 is FYEKMQ (reference sequence). The CDR3 sequence is CASSLGVRDRGLETQYF. In DNA form, the CDR3 reads TGTGCCAGCAGCTTAGGGGTCCGGGACAGGGGGTTGGAGACCCAGTACTTC.

CDR3 protein: CASSAGMGTEAFF. DNA for the CDR3: TGTGCCAGCAGTGCAGGGATGGGGACTGAAGCTTTCTTT. The chain couples TRBV6-1 to TRBJ1-1; D might be TRBD1 (5 bases). V was pared by 4 bases and J by 5 bases, with 11 bases between. CDR1 MNHNS and CDR2 SASEGT come from the germline V gene. The CDR3 has 13 amino acids.

The gene calls are TRBV6-6 and TRBJ1-2; no reliable D call. The CDR3 consists of 13 residues. Looked up from germline, CDR1 is MNHNY and CDR2 is SVGAGI (reference sequence). The V gene lost 5 bases and the J gene lost 7 bases, with 14 bases spanning the gap. In nucleotides, the CDR3 is TGTGCCAGCAGTCCCCGGGGAGGGTTTGGCTACACCTTC. Its protein product is CASSPRGGFGYTF.

V usage is TRBV19 and J usage is TRBJ1-2; the match to TRBD1 covers 7 bases. This CDR3 is 14 amino acids long. The germline V gene has CDR1 LNHDA and CDR2 SQIVND (reference sequence). Trimming took 6 bases from V and 3 from J; bases not matched to a gene: 7. The CDR3 DNA sequence: TGTGCCAGTAGGGACCGACAGGGACACTATGGCTACACCTTC. It translates to CASRDRQGHYGYTF.

J is TRBJ2-5 and V is TRBV2; TRBD2 might be the D (6 bases). V was cut by 6 bases and J by 4 bases, with 21 bases left in between. This CDR3 contains 16 residues. Germline values: CDR1 SNHLY, CDR2 FYNNEI. The CDR3 here is CASSMEIGSNLETQYF. CDR3 nucleotide sequence: TGTGCCAGCAGCATGGAAATCGGGAGCAATTTAGAGACCCAGTACTTC.

The rearrangement uses TRBV2 and TRBJ2-2; a possible D gene is TRBD2 (6 bases). V was trimmed by 5 bases and J by 5 bases, leaving 21 bases between them. Germline CDR1 and CDR2: SNHLY and FYNNEI. The CDR3 consists of 17 residues. This chain's CDR3 is CASSRLLAGSGTGELFF. The CDR3, as DNA: TGTGCCAGCAGTCGCCTCCTGGCCGGGAGCGGTACCGGGGAGCTGTTTTTT.

The chain links TRBV4-1 to TRBJ2-1; D is unclear. Per the germline V gene, CDR1 is MGHRA and CDR2 is YSYEKL. Trimming removed 3 bases from V and 6 bases from J, with 18 bases in between. This CDR3 contains 16 residues. The DNA of the CDR3 is TGCGCCAGCAGCCATCCAGTTATGTCCCGTGGCAATGAGCAGTTCTTC. It yields the protein CASSHPVMSRGNEQFF.

The chain combines TRBV11-2 with TRBJ2-5; no definite D call. Germline V gene data show CDR1 as SGHAT and CDR2 as FQNNGV. V dropped 5 bases and J dropped 1 base, with 2 bases sitting between them. This CDR3 has 11 amino acids. CDR3 sequence: CASSRQETQYF. CDR3 bases: TGTGCCAGCAGCCGCCAAGAGACCCAGTACTTC. The full variable domain, in which reference TRBV11-2 and TRBJ2-5 provide the parts outside the CDR3, is EAGVAQSPRYKIIEKRQSVAFWCNPISGHATLYWYQQILGQGPKLLIQFQNNGVVDDSQLPKDRFSAERLKGVDSTLKIQPAKLEDSAVYLCASSRQETQYFGPGTRLLVL.

The chain carries TRBV5-1 and TRBJ2-7, with D possibly TRBD2 on 6 matching bases. The CDR3 runs 16 residues. V was cut by 3 bases and J by 2 bases, with 18 bases left in between. Per the germline V gene, CDR1 is SGHRS and CDR2 is YFSETQ. CDR3 in amino acids: CASSSAASALTYEQYF. The CDR3 coding sequence is TGCGCCAGCAGCTCCGCAGCTAGCGCGTTAACCTACGAGCAGTACTTC.

The chain has TRBV2 and TRBJ2-4; the D gene is possibly TRBD1 (6 bases). Trimming shortened V by 5 bases and J by 6 bases, and 14 bases separated the two germline ends. Germline CDR1 SNHLY, CDR2 FYNNEI. The CDR3 consists of 14 residues. CDR3 region: CASSRRDTGNIQYF. The CDR3, as DNA: TGTGCCAGCAGTCGAAGGGACACGGGAAACATTCAGTACTTC.

The chain is built from TRBV2 and TRBJ1-4, with a possible D match to TRBD1 (5 bases). V dropped 5 bases and J dropped 0 bases, with 10 bases sitting between them. The germline gives CDR1 SNHLY, CDR2 FYNNEI. CDR3 size: 15 residues. The CDR3 sequence is CASSPDTTTNEKLFF. CDR3 sequence (DNA): TGTGCCAGCAGTCCGGACACAACAACTAATGAAAAACTGTTTTTT.

The chain couples TRBV7-9 to TRBJ2-2; maybe TRBD1 (5 bases). Trimming shortened V by 4 bases and J by 3 bases, and 9 bases separated the two germline ends. In germline, CDR1 is SEHNR, CDR2 FQNEAQ (reference sequence). The CDR3 loop spans 14 amino acids. The CDR3 DNA follows: TGTGCCAGCAGCTCCAGGGTTGACACCGGGGAGCTGTTTTTT. As protein: CASSSRVDTGELFF.